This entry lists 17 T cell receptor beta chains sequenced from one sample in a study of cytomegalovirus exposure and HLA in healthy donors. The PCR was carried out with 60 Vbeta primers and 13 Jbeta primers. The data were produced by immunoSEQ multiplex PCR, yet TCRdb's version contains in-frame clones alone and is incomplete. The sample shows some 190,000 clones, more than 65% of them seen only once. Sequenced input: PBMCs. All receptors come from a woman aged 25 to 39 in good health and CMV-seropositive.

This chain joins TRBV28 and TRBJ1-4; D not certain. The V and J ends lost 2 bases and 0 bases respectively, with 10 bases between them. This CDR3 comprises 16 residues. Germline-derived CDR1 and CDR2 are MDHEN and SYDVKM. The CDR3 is CASSLGGGTTNEKLFF. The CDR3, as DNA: TGTGCCAGCAGTTTAGGCGGTGGCACAACTAATGAAAAACTGTTTTTT.

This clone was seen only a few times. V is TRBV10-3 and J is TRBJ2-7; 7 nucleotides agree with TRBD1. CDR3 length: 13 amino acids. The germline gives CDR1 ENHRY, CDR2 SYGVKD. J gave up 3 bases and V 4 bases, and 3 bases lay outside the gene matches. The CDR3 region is CAISVGQSYEQYF. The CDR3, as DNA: TGTGCCATCAGTGTGGGACAGAGCTACGAGCAGTACTTC.

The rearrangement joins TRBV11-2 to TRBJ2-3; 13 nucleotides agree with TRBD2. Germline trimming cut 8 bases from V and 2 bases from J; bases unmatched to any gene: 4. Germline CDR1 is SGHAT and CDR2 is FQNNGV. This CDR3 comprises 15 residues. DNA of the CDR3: TGTGCCAGCTTAGGGACTAGCGGGAACACAGATACGCAGTATTTT. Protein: CASLGTSGNTDTQYF.

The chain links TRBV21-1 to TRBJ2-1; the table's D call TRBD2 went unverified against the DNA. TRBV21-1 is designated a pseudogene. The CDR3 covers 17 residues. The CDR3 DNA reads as TGTGCCAGCAGCAAAGCGCTCGGGGGGAGCTCCTACAATGAGCAGTTCTTC. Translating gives CASSKALGGSSYNEQFF.

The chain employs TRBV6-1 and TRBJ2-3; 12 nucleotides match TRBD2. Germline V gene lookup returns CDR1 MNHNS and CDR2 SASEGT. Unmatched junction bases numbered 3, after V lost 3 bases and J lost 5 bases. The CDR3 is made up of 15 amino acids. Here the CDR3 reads CASSDLAGGGDTQYF. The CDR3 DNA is TGTGCCAGCAGTGATCTAGCGGGAGGGGGAGATACGCAGTATTTT.

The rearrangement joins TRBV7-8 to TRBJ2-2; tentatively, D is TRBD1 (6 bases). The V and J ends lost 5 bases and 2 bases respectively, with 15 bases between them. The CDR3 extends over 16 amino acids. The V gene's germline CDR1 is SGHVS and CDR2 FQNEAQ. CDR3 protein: CASSPQGQINTGELFF. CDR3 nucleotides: TGTGCCAGCAGCCCCCAAGGACAGATAAACACCGGGGAGCTGTTTTTT.

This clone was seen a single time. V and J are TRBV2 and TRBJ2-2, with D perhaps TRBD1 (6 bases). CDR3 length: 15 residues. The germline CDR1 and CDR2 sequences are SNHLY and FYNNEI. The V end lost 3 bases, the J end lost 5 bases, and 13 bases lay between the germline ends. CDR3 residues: CASSDPGDGTGELFF. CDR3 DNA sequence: TGTGCCAGCAGTGACCCAGGGGATGGGACCGGGGAGCTGTTTTTT.

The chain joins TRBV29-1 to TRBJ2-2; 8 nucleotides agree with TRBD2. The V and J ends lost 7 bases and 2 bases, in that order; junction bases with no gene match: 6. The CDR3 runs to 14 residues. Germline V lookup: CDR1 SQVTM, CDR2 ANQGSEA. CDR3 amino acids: CSAREGHNTGELFF. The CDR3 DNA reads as TGCAGCGCCCGGGAGGGACACAACACCGGGGAGCTGTTTTTT.

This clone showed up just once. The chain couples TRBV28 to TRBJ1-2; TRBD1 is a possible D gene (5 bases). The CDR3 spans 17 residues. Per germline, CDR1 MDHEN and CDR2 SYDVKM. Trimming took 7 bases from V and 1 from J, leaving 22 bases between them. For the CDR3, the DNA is TGTGCCAGCAACCTCCAGGGCGCCCTTGCTCTTAACTATGGCTACACCTTC. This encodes CASNLQGALALNYGYTF.

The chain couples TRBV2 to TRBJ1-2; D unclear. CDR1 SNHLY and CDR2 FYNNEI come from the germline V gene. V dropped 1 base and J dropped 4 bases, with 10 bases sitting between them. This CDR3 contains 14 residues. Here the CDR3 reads CASSEDKLAYGYTF. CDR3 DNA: TGTGCCAGCAGTGAAGATAAGCTTGCCTATGGCTACACCTTC.

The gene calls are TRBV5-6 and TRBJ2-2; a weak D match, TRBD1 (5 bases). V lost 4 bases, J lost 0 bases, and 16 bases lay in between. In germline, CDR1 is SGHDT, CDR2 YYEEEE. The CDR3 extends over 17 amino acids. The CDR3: CASSPDLGRANTGELFF. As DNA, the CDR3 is TGTGCCAGCAGCCCGGATCTCGGCAGGGCGAACACCGGGGAGCTGTTTTTT.

CDR3 protein: CASSGDRDGWSSYEQYF. CDR3 in DNA: TGCGCCAGCAGTGGGGACAGGGACGGTTGGAGCTCCTACGAGCAGTACTTC. This chain uses TRBV10-2 with TRBJ2-7, with 9 bases that match TRBD1. CDR3 length: 17 residues. Germline assignment: CDR1 WSHSY and CDR2 SAAADI. V gave up 4 bases and J gave up 0 bases; unmatched junction bases: 10.

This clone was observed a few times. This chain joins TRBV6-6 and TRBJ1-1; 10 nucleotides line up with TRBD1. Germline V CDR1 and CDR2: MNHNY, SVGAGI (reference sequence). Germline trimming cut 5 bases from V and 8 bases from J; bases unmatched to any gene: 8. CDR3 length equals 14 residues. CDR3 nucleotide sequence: TGTGCCAGCAGTCCACCTCAGGGACAGGGGGAAGCTTTCTTT. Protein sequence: CASSPPQGQGEAFF.

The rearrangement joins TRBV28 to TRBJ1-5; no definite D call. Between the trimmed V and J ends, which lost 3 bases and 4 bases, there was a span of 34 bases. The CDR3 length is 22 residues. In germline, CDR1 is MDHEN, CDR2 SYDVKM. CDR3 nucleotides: TGTGCCAGCAGTTTTGTTTGGGAGATAATCAAAGGTTCCGATTTAAGGAATCAGCCCCAGCATTTT. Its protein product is CASSFVWEIIKGSDLRNQPQHF.

Here the CDR3 reads CASSRLGLASDNEQFF. The CDR3 DNA is TGTGCCAGCAGTCGTCTGGGACTAGCGTCCGACAATGAGCAGTTCTTC. The V call is TRBV6-6, the J call TRBJ2-1; 10 positions match TRBD2. The junction had 9 bases not matched to a gene; V was cut back by 5 bases and J by 5 bases. The CDR3 has 16 residues. CDR1 and CDR2 (germline): MNHNY, SVGAGI (reference sequence).

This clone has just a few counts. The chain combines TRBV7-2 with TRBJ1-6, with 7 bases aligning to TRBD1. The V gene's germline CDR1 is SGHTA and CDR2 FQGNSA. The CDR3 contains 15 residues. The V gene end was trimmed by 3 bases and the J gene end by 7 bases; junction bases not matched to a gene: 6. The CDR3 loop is CASSLLTGRNSPLHF. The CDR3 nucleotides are TGTGCCAGCAGCTTGTTGACAGGGCGGAATTCACCCCTCCACTTT.

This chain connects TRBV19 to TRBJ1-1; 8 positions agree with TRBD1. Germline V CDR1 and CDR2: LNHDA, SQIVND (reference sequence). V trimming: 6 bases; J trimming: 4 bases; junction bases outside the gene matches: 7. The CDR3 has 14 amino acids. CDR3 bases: TGTGCCAGTAGGCCTACAGGGGGAGGCACTGAAGCTTTCTTT. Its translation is CASRPTGGGTEAFF.